These 18 T cell receptor beta chains share one sample of origin, sequenced in a study of tumor-infiltrating lymphocytes in primary liver carcinoma. The blood RNA (from unsorted whole blood) was obtained, and germline DNA was also extracted. A constant-region primer primed TCR beta cDNA synthesis from 500 ng of total RNA. TCR beta libraries came from three nested multiplex PCR rounds using slightly modified ARM-PCR. It was with TRBV1-TRBV30 forward primers and a C-beta reverse primer that the first two PCR rounds were run, at roughly 10 cycles each. Each CDR3 protein gets one entry after TCRdb re-called the multiplex PCR reads with MiXCR. The table shows about 330,000 distinct CDR3 sequences, with about two thirds occurring only once. The sequenced sample was peripheral blood. These receptors were taken from a man aged 40-55 years with primary liver carcinoma and hepatitis B virus infection.

Notes on this clonotype: The germline gene is not matched at one end of the junction; a read error may be the cause. The V call is TRBV4-2, the J call TRBJ2-5; 14 nucleotides match TRBD2. Germline assignment: CDR1 LGHNA and CDR2 YNFKEQ. This CDR3 contains 16 residues. Written as DNA, the CDR3 is TGTGCCAACAGCCAAGAGGGACTAGCGGGGGAAGAGACCCAGTACTTC. Protein product: CANSQEGLAGEETQYF.

Comment on this clonotype: Possible read error: a much larger clone is one base away. The rearrangement links TRBV6-6 to TRBJ2-7; D uncertain. Deletions cut 2 bases from V and 6 bases from J, with 23 bases between. Germline V gives CDR1 MNHNY, CDR2 SVGAGI (reference sequence). The CDR3 is made up of 17 amino acids. Written as DNA, the CDR3 is TGTGCCAGCAGTTACCTAGGGCGCAGCCCCCTCCGTGGCGAGCAGTACTTC. Amino acids: CASSYLGRSPLRGEQYF.

Concerning this clonotype itself: A much larger clone sits a single nucleotide away, making a read error possible. V gene TRBV6-5 combines with J gene TRBJ1-1, with 8 bases identical to TRBD1. Germline CDR1 reads MNHEY; CDR2 reads SVGAGI. The V gene end was trimmed by 8 bases and the J gene end by 3 bases; junction bases not matched to a gene: 14. The CDR3 extends over 16 amino acids. The CDR3 sequence: CASVARYRGTDTEAFF. CDR3 DNA sequence: TGTGCCAGCGTGGCCCGATACAGGGGGACCGACACTGAAGCTTTCTTT.

Remarks on this clonotype: One junction end disagrees with the germline gene, perhaps due to a read error. This chain uses TRBV6-5 with TRBJ2-7; maybe TRBD1 (5 bases). This CDR3 has 13 residues. CDR1 is MNHEY, CDR2 SVGAGI, per germline. The CDR3 nucleotides are TGTGCCAGCAGCTACTCGACAGATTACGAGCAGTACTTC. As protein: CASSYSTDYEQYF.

The V and J genes are TRBV6-6 and TRBJ1-5; D may be TRBD1 or TRBD2 (7 bases each). TRBJ2-3 matches the DNA end more closely, so the J call is doubtful. CDR1 and CDR2 from the germline V gene are MNHNY and SVGAGI (reference sequence). The CDR3 sequence is 16 residues long. Here the CDR3 reads CASSYPTGEGNQPQYF. The CDR3 DNA reads TGTGCCAGCAGTTACCCCACAGGGGAGGGCAATCAGCCCCAGTATTTT.

Ten or more counts support this clonotype. The V gene is TRBV4-1, the J gene TRBJ2-1; D remains unclear. This CDR3 is built from 12 residues. Trimming removed 0 bases at V and 4 bases at J, with 1 base between. Germline-derived CDR1 and CDR2 are MGHRA and YSYEKL. Here the CDR3 DNA reads TGCGCCAGCAGCCAAGATTACAATGAGCAGTTCTTC. Amino acid sequence: CASSQDYNEQFF.

The rearrangement links TRBV5-1 to TRBJ1-1; D not resolved. V gave up 0 bases and J gave up 2 bases, with 5 bases separating them. From germline, CDR1 is SGHRS and CDR2 YFSETQ. This CDR3 comprises 13 residues. CDR3 region: CASSLAHNTEAFF. The DNA of the CDR3 is TGCGCCAGCAGCTTGGCTCATAACACTGAAGCTTTCTTT.

As to this clonotype: This clone may be a read error of a much larger clone one base away. The gene calls are TRBV12-3 or TRBV12-4 and TRBJ1-2, with D unresolved. With 7 bases removed from V and 0 bases from J, the gap between germline ends came to 15 bases. CDR3 length: 15 amino acids. CDR3 in amino acids: CASNFVQRTNYGYTF. The CDR3 DNA is TGTGCCAGCAATTTCGTCCAGAGAACTAACTATGGCTACACCTTC.

With regard to this clonotype: A much larger clone differs from this one at a single base, so this may be a read error. The rearrangement joins TRBV4-2 to TRBJ2-1; 9 nucleotides align to TRBD2. V dropped 3 bases and J dropped 6; count of bases not matched to a gene: 9. CDR3 size: 16 residues. Germline CDR1 and CDR2: LGHNA and YNFKEQ. In nucleotides, the CDR3 is TGTGCCAGCAGCCAGGACCCACTAGCGGGTGGCAATGAGCAGTTCTTC. The encoded protein is CASSQDPLAGGNEQFF.

As concerns this clonotype: A read error is likely, as this CDR3 ends without the conserved phenylalanine or tryptophan. It is unclear where the CDR3 begins or ends on the DNA, so no DNA is shown, and the CDR3 is as TCRdb lists it. V and J are TRBV11-2 and TRBJ2-7; TRBD1 is the table's D call and was not checked against the DNA. Inclusive of both ends, the CDR3 amounts to 17 amino acids. CDR1 and CDR2 from the germline V gene are SGHAT and FQNNGV. The CDR3 here is CASSSERGGQGYGEQHS.

This clonotype was found once. This sequence may be a read error, since a much larger clone differs from it by one base. The chain uses TRBV5-1 and TRBJ2-1, with 7 nucleotides matching TRBD1. J gave up 8 bases and V 4 bases, and 15 bases lay outside the gene matches. Germline CDR1 SGHRS, CDR2 YFSETQ. The CDR3 is 16 residues long. The CDR3 DNA follows: TGCGCCAGCAGCCCTCAAACAGGGGTTAGGGTTCATGAGCAGTTCTTC. It encodes CASSPQTGVRVHEQFF. The variable domain in full, completed from reference TRBV5-1 and TRBJ2-1, reads KAGVTQTPRYLIKTRGQQVTLSCSPISGHRSVSWYQQTPGQGLQFLFEYFSETQRNKGNFPGRFSGRQFSNSRSEMNVSTLELGDSALYLCASSPQTGVRVHEQFFGPGTRLTVL.

This clonotype occurred once. Compared with germline, one end of the junction differs, possibly owing to a read error. This chain links TRBV24-1 with TRBJ2-6; 8 bases map to TRBD1. Germline CDR1 is KGHDR and CDR2 is SFDVKD. The CDR3 sequence is 18 residues long. In DNA form, the CDR3 reads TGTGCCGCCAGTGATACCGGGACAGGTGACTCTGGGGCCAACGTCCTGACTTTC. Translating it yields CAASDTGTGDSGANVLTF.

There are many counts of this clonotype. The CDR3 sequence: CASSLVPTPAYTSTDTQYF. The CDR3 nucleotides read TGTGCCAGCAGTTTAGTACCCACTCCAGCGTATACTAGCACAGATACGCAGTATTTT. The chain joins TRBV12-3 or TRBV12-4 to TRBJ2-3; no clear D. Trimming took off 1 base at V and 0 bases at J, with 20 bases between the two ends. CDR3 length equals 19 residues.

This sequence joins TRBV19 and TRBJ2-1, with D perhaps TRBD1 (5 bases). There are 14 residues in the CDR3. Germline-derived CDR1 and CDR2 are LNHDA and SQIVND (reference sequence). Trimming removed 9 bases at V and 6 bases at J, with 18 bases between. The CDR3 loop is CASQVLVGVNEQFF. In nucleotides, the CDR3 is TGTGCCAGCCAGGTCCTCGTAGGGGTCAATGAGCAGTTCTTC.

This chain joins TRBV7-3 and TRBJ2-7; D perhaps matches TRBD2 (7 bases). The germline CDR1 and CDR2 sequences are SGHTA and FQGTGA. Trimming stripped 1 base from V and 6 bases from J, with 10 bases between. CDR3 length: 13 amino acids. The chain's CDR3 is CASSLIGGLEQYF. The CDR3 DNA is TGTGCCAGCAGCTTAATCGGGGGGCTCGAGCAGTACTTC. The variable domain in full, completed from reference TRBV7-3 and TRBJ2-7, reads GAGVSQTPSNKVTEKGKYVELRCDPISGHTALYWYRQSLGQGPEFLIYFQGTGAADDSGLPNDRFFAVRPEGSVSTLKIQRTERGDSAVYLCASSLIGGLEQYFGPGTRLTVT.

About this clonotype itself: A much bigger clone sits one base away, suggesting this may be a read error. V usage is TRBV6-6 and J usage is TRBJ1-6; tentative D call: TRBD1 (5 bases). The CDR3 spans 13 residues. Germline lookup yields CDR1 MNHNY and CDR2 SVGAGI (reference sequence). V was cut by 7 bases and J by 10 bases, with 14 bases left in between. The CDR3 loop reads CASNTTVGSPLHF. CDR3 in DNA: TGTGCCAGCAATACGACAGTGGGGTCACCCCTCCACTTT.

In regard to this clonotype: Compared with germline, one end of the junction differs, possibly owing to a read error. The chain recombines TRBV18 with TRBJ2-5, with D unresolved. The length of the CDR3 is 13 residues. Germline V CDR1 and CDR2: KGHSH, LQKENI. The DNA for the CDR3 is TGTTCCAGCTCACCGACTCAGGTAGAGACCCAGTACTTC. Residues: CSSSPTQVETQYF.

On this clonotype itself: An end of the junction does not agree with germline; a read error may underlie this. The chain carries TRBV5-1 and TRBJ1-1; no reliable D call. From germline, CDR1 is SGHRS and CDR2 YFSETQ. CDR3 length equals 17 residues. In nucleotides, the CDR3 is TGCGCCAGCATCTTGGATTCGTCTCTACCCATGAACACTGAAGCTTTCTTT. Protein product: CASILDSSLPMNTEAFF.